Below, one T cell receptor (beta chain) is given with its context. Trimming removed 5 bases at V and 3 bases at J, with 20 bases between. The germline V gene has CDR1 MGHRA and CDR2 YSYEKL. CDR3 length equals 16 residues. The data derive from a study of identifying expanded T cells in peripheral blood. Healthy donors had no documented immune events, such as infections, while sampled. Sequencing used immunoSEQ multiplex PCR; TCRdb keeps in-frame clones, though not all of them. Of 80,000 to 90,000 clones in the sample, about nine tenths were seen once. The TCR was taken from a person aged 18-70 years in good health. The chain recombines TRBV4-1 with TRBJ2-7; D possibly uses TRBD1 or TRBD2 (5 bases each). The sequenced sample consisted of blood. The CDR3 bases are TGCGCCAGCAGCTTGGGGGACCGGGGCCGGATCTACGAGCAGTACTTC. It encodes CASSLGDRGRIYEQYF.